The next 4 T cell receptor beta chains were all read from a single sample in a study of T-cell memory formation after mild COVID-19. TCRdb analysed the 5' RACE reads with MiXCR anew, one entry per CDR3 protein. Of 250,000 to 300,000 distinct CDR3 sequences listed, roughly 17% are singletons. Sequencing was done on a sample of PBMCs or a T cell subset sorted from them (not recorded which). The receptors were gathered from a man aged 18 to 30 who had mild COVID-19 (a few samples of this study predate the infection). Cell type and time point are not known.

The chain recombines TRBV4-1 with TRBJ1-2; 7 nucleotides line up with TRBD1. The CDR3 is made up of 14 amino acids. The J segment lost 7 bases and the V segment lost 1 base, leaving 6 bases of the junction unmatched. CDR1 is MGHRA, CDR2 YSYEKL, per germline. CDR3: CASSQAIGGRGYTF. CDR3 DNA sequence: TGCGCCAGCAGCCAAGCCATAGGGGGCCGTGGCTACACCTTC.

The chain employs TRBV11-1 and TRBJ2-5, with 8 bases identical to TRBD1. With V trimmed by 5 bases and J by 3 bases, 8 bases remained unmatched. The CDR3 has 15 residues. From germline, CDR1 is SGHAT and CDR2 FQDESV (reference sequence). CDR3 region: CASSVRDRLEETQYF. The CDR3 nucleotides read TGTGCCAGCAGCGTAAGGGACAGGTTGGAAGAGACCCAGTACTTC.

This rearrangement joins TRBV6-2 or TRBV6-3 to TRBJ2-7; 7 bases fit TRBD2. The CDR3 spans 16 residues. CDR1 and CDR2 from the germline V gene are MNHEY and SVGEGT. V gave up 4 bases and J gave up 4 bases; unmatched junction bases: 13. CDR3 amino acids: CASSSLRRLALYEQYV. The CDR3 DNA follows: TGTGCCAGCAGTTCACTGCGTCGACTAGCCCTTTACGAGCAGTACGTC.

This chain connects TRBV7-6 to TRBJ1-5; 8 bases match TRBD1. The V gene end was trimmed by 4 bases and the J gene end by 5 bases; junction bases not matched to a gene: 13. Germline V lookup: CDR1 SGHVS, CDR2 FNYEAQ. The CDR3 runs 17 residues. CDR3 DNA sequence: TGTGCCAGCAGCTCCCGGACAGGGAATGGCGGTGATCAGCCCCAGCATTTT. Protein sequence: CASSSRTGNGGDQPQHF.